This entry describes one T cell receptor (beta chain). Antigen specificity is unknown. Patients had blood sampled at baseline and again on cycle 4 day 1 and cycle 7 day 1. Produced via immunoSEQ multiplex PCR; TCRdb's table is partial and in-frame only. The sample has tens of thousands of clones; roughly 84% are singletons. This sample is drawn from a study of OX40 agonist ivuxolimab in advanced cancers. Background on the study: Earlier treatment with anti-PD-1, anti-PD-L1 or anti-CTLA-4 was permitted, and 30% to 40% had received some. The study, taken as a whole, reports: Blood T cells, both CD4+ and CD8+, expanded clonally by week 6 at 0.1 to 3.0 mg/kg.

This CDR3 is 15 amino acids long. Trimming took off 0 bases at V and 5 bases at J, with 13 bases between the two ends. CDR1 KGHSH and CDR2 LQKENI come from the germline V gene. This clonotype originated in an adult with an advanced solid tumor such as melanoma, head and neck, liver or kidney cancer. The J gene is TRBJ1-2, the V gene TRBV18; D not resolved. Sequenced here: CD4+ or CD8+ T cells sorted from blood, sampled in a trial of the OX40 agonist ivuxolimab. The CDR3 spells CASSPPEASGYGYTF. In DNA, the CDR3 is TGTGCCAGCTCACCACCAGAAGCCAGTGGATATGGCTACACCTTC. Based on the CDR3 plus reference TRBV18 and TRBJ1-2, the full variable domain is NAGVMQNPRHLVRRRGQEARLRCSPMKGHSHVYWYRQLPEEGLKFMVYLQKENIIDESGMPKERFSAEFPKEGPSILRIQQVVRGDSAAYFCASSPPEASGYGYTFGSGTRLTVV.